Following are 20 T cell receptor beta chains from one sample sequenced in a study of cytomegalovirus exposure and HLA in healthy donors. PCR primers comprised 60 Vbeta and 13 Jbeta primers. Only in-frame clones appear in the TCRdb table, and some are missing; sequencing was by immunoSEQ multiplex PCR. Here the sample spans more than 95,000 clones, around 77% being singletons. The sample taken for sequencing was PBMCs. These receptor sequences come from a man aged 50-59 years in good health and CMV-seropositive.

The sample holds a few counts of this clone. The chain joins TRBV19 to TRBJ2-2; 8 bases agree with TRBD1. This CDR3 comprises 16 residues. Germline V lookup: CDR1 LNHDA, CDR2 SQIVND (reference sequence). Losses at the gene ends were 4 bases for V and 5 bases for J; bases not matched to a gene: 9. Here the CDR3 reads CASSKQTGVGTGELFF. The CDR3 DNA follows: TGTGCCAGTAGTAAACAGACAGGGGTGGGGACCGGGGAGCTGTTTTTT.

This chain links TRBV18 with TRBJ2-3; 8 bases line up with TRBD2. Trimming at V came to 3 bases and at J to 3 bases, leaving 5 bases not matched to a gene. Germline V gene lookup returns CDR1 KGHSH and CDR2 LQKENI. This CDR3 is built from 15 residues. This chain's CDR3 is CASSPMLAGTDTQYF. The CDR3 coding sequence is TGTGCCAGCTCACCTATGCTAGCGGGTACAGATACGCAGTATTTT.

J is TRBJ2-7 and V is TRBV27; TRBD1 matches 7 bases. J gave up 3 bases and V 6 bases, and 5 bases lay outside the gene matches. CDR1 is MNHEY and CDR2 is SMNVEV in the germline V gene (reference sequence). The CDR3 consists of 13 residues. CDR3 nucleotide sequence: TGTGCCAGCAGCCCGGACAGGATCTACGAGCAGTACTTC. Amino acids: CASSPDRIYEQYF.

V usage is TRBV11-3 and J usage is TRBJ2-5, with D possibly being TRBD1 (6 bases). The V gene's germline CDR1 is SGHNT and CDR2 YENEEA. This CDR3 has 13 residues. V was pared by 4 bases and J by 5 bases, with 11 bases between. The CDR3 spells CASSYQGSETQYF. The CDR3 DNA reads as TGTGCCAGCAGCTACCAGGGGTCGGAGACCCAGTACTTC.

The V gene is TRBV29-1, the J gene TRBJ2-1; TRBD2 agrees at 10 bases. The CDR3 runs to 15 residues. The V gene's germline CDR1 is SQVTM and CDR2 ANQGSEA. With 6 bases clipped from V and 9 bases from J, the junction kept 14 bases outside the gene matches. In nucleotides, the CDR3 is TGCAGCGTGAGGGGGGCTAGCGGGAGTGAGGTTGAGCAGTTCTTC. Translated, it gives CSVRGASGSEVEQFF.

This chain connects TRBV19 to TRBJ1-3, with D hard to call. This CDR3 contains 12 residues. CDR1 is LNHDA, CDR2 SQIVND, per germline (reference sequence). The ends were cut back, 6 bases at V and 3 bases at J, with 6 bases in the middle. CDR3 DNA: TGTGCCAGTAGGGCCCGTGGAAACACCATATATTTT. The encoded protein is CASRARGNTIYF.

The chain has TRBV6-1 and TRBJ2-7; 9 nucleotides align to TRBD2. Germline CDR1 reads MNHNS; CDR2 reads SASEGT. This CDR3 spans 11 amino acids. V shed 6 bases and J 6 bases; nucleotides not matched to a gene: 0. The CDR3 DNA sequence: TGTGCCAGCAGGCGGGGGGGCGAGCAGTACTTC. Its translation is CASRRGGEQYF.

Only a few counts were recorded for this clone. The rearrangement joins TRBV27 to TRBJ1-2; the match to TRBD1 covers 8 bases. Unmatched junction bases numbered 11, after V lost 10 bases and J lost 7 bases. CDR3 length equals 13 residues. Germline V gene lookup returns CDR1 MNHEY and CDR2 SMNVEV (reference sequence). CDR3 in amino acids: CATGYDRGGGYTF. The CDR3 DNA follows: TGTGCCACCGGCTACGACAGGGGTGGTGGCTACACCTTC.

The V gene is TRBV27, the J gene TRBJ2-7; 11 positions agree with TRBD2. Germline lookup yields CDR1 MNHEY and CDR2 SMNVEV (reference sequence). This CDR3 spans 15 amino acids. V shed 6 bases, J shed 3 bases, and the junction held 7 bases outside the gene matches. CDR3 sequence (DNA): TGTGCCAGCAGACCTGGACTAGCGGGTGACTACGAGCAGTACTTC. Amino acids: CASRPGLAGDYEQYF.

This clone was counted between two and nine times. The junction shows a germline mismatch at one end, possibly a read error. Additional DNA sequences in this sample encode the identical CDR3. The chain links TRBV30 to TRBJ1-1; no reliable D call. Germline CDR1 and CDR2: GTSNPN and SVGIG (reference sequence). The CDR3 spans 16 residues. The CDR3 coding sequence is TGTGCCTGGATTGGTTCGGGAGGCCTAATGAACACTGAGGCTTTCTTT. It is translated as CAWIGSGGLMNTEAFF.

CDR3: CASSQLQGYTDTQYF. CDR3 nucleotides: TGTGCCAGCAGCCAGTTACAGGGATACACAGATACGCAGTATTTT. V is TRBV14 and J is TRBJ2-3; a weak D match, TRBD1 (6 bases). The CDR3 has 15 amino acids. CDR1 SGHDN and CDR2 FVKESK come from the germline V gene. Trimming shortened V by 3 bases and J by 2 bases, and 12 bases separated the two germline ends.

The genes are TRBV28 and TRBJ2-7; D is perhaps TRBD1 (6 bases). The V gene lost 7 bases and the J gene lost 0 bases, with 13 bases spanning the gap. CDR3 size: 14 residues. Germline-derived CDR1 and CDR2 are MDHEN and SYDVKM. In nucleotides, the CDR3 is TGTGCCAGCAAGGGGGTACAAGGCTCCTACGAGCAGTACTTC. Translating gives CASKGVQGSYEQYF.

The rearrangement uses TRBV7-6 and TRBJ2-1; D is perhaps TRBD2 (6 bases). CDR1 SGHVS and CDR2 FNYEAQ come from the germline V gene. There are 15 residues in the CDR3. Trimming cost V 3 bases and J 8 bases, with 17 bases left between them. The CDR3 DNA follows: TGTGCCAGCAGCTTTCAGGCTGGGGGGAGAGATGAGCAGTTCTTC. Protein product: CASSFQAGGRDEQFF.

The sample holds a few counts of this clone. The rearrangement joins TRBV5-1 to TRBJ2-2; possible D gene TRBD2, 5 bases. Germline CDR1 and CDR2: SGHRS and YFSETQ. This CDR3 has 15 amino acids. V was trimmed by 3 bases and J by 4 bases, leaving 13 bases between them. The CDR3 DNA reads TGCGCCAGCAGCTCTTCCGGGATTTCCACCGGGGAGCTGTTTTTT. Protein product: CASSSSGISTGELFF.

This chain uses TRBV9 with TRBJ2-3; 9 bases match TRBD2. In germline, CDR1 is SGDLS, CDR2 YYNGEE. The CDR3 has 18 amino acids. V gave up 4 bases and J gave up 2 bases; unmatched junction bases: 14. This chain's CDR3 is CASSLREGPTRSTDTQYF. The CDR3, as DNA: TGTGCCAGCAGCTTGCGGGAGGGCCCTACGCGGTCCACAGATACGCAGTATTTT.

The CDR3 nucleotides are TGTGCCAGCAGCCGTCGATCAGGGCTCTTCACAACCTCCTACGAGCAGTACTTC. Translation: CASSRRSGLFTTSYEQYF. The gene calls are TRBV5-5 and TRBJ2-7; D is perhaps TRBD1 (5 bases). Germline V gene lookup returns CDR1 SGHKS and CDR2 YYEKEE (reference sequence). CDR3 length: 18 amino acids. Trimming stripped 4 bases from V and 0 bases from J, with 23 bases between. Combining the CDR3 with reference TRBV5-5 and TRBJ2-7 gives the whole variable domain DAGVTQSPTHLIKTRGQQVTLRCSPISGHKSVSWYQQVLGQGPQFIFQYYEKEERGRGNFPDRFSARQFPNYSSELNVNALLLGDSALYLCASSRRSGLFTTSYEQYFGPGTRLTVT.

This clone was counted between two and nine times. The chain couples TRBV19 to TRBJ1-5, with 8 bases aligning to TRBD1. The CDR3 sequence is 14 residues long. The germline V gene has CDR1 LNHDA and CDR2 SQIVND (reference sequence). The ends lost 4 bases at V and 7 bases at J; junction bases unmatched: 6. CDR3 DNA sequence: TGTGCCAGTAGTAAGACAGGGGTTGGGCAGCCCCAGCATTTT. This encodes CASSKTGVGQPQHF.

The chain carries TRBV11-3 and TRBJ2-7, with TRBD1 matching over 7 bases. J was trimmed by 2 bases and V by 5 bases; bases with no gene match: 6. This CDR3 spans 14 amino acids. In germline, CDR1 is SGHNT, CDR2 YENEEA. CDR3 DNA: TGTGCCAGCAGCCCGACAGGGAAGCCCTACGAGCAGTACTTC. Its translation is CASSPTGKPYEQYF.

This chain joins TRBV10-1 and TRBJ2-1; 10 bases align to TRBD1. Germline lookup yields CDR1 WNHNN and CDR2 SYGVQD (reference sequence). CDR3 length equals 18 residues. Trimming cost V 6 bases and J 1 base; bases outside gene matches: 12. The CDR3 region is CASSDRGHLGGSYNEQFF. CDR3 coding DNA: TGCGCCAGCAGCGACAGGGGGCATCTAGGGGGTTCCTACAATGAGCAGTTCTTC.

The rearrangement joins TRBV6-1 to TRBJ2-7; TRBD2 matches 10 bases. V lost 7 bases and J lost 1; bases outside the gene matches: 7. Germline assignment: CDR1 MNHNS and CDR2 SASEGT. The CDR3 spans 15 residues. Here the CDR3 DNA reads TGTGCCAGCATGAGCGGGAGGGCCTCGTCCTACGAGCAGTACTTC. Amino acid sequence: CASMSGRASSYEQYF.